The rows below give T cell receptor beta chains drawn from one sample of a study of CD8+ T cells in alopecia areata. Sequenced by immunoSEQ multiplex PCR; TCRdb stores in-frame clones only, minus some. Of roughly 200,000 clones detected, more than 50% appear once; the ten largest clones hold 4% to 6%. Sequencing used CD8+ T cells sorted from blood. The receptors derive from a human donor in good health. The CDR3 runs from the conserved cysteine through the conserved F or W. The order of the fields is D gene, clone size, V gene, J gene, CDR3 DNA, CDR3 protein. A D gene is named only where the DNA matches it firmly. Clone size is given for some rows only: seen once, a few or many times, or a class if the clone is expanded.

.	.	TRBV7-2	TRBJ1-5	TGTGCCAGCAGCCCCAGCGGTTATAGCAATCAGCCCCAGCATTTT	CASSPSGYSNQPQHF
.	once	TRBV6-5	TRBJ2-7	TGTGCCAGCAGTTACTCGGGCGTACCCTACGAGCAGTACTTC	CASSYSGVPYEQYF
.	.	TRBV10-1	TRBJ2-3	TGCGCCAGCACCCCGGACGGGACAGATACGCAGTATTTT	CASTPDGTDTQYF
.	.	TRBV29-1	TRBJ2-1	TGCAGCGTTGAGTGGACCACCTACAATGAGCAGTTCTTC	CSVEWTTYNEQFF
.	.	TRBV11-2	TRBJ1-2	TGTGCCAGCAGCTTAGGGCAGGGGCACGGCTACACCTTC	CASSLGQGHGYTF
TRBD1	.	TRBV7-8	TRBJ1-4	TGTGCCAGCAGCCCTCCGGGACAGGATAATGAAAAACTGTTTTTT	CASSPPGQDNEKLFF
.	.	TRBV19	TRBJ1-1	TGTGCCAGTAGTATCTCGGACTCCGGGAACACTGAAGCTTTCTTT	CASSISDSGNTEAFF
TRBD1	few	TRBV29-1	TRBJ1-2	TGCAGCGTTACGGTGACAGGGGGAGCTAACTATGGCTACACCTTC	CSVTVTGGANYGYTF
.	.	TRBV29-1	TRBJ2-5	TGCAGCGTTGGAGAGACAATTTGGGGAGAGACCCAGTACTTC	CSVGETIWGETQYF
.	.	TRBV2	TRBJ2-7	TGTGCCAGCAGTGAAGTCAGGGGGGCCTCCTACGAGCAGTACTTC	CASSEVRGASYEQYF
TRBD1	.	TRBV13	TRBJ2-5	TGTGCCAGCAGCTCCCGACAGGGTGTAGAGACCCAGTACTTC	CASSSRQGVETQYF
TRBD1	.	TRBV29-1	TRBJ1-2	TGCAGCGTTGAAGATTTGGGACAGGAGAACTATGGCTACACCTTC	CSVEDLGQENYGYTF
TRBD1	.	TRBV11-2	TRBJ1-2	TGTGCCAGCAGCGGGGACAGGTTCTATGGCTACACCTTC	CASSGDRFYGYTF
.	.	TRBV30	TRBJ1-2	TGTGCCTGGAGTGTCTACAGGGCTAACTATGGCTACACCTTC	CAWSVYRANYGYTF
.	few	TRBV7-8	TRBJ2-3	TGTGCCTGTTCTCTCGGTGGCACAGATACGCAGTATTTT	CACSLGGTDTQYF
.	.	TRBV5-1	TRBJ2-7	TGCGCCAGCAGCCGGACAACCGGGGAGATGTCCTACGAGCAGTACTTC	CASSRTTGEMSYEQYF
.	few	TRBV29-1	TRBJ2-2	TGCAGCGCCGCGGCCTCCGGCGGGACCGGGGAGCTGTTTTTT	CSAAASGGTGELFF
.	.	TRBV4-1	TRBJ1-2	TGCGCCAGCAGCCAAGTAAATGGGGCTAGCGGCTACACCTTC	CASSQVNGASGYTF
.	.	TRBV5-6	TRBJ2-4	TGTGCCAGCAGCTTGGGGAAAAACATTCAGTACTTC	CASSLGKNIQYF
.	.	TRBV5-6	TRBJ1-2	TGTGCCAGCAGCCGACCCAGGGTAGGGGACTATGGCTACACCTTC	CASSRPRVGDYGYTF
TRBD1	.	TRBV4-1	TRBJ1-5	TGCGCCAGCAGCCAAGGGACAGGCTTCAATCAGCCCCAGCATTTT	CASSQGTGFNQPQHF
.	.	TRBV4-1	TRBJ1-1	TGCGCCAGCAGCCATGGAGTGAACACTGAAGCTTTCTTT	CASSHGVNTEAFF
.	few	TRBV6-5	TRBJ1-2	TGTGCCAGCAGTTACTCCTCAGCAAACTATGGCTACACCTTC	CASSYSSANYGYTF
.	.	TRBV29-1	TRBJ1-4	TGCAGCGTGTGGGGCCCGGGTAATGAAAAACTGTTTTTT	CSVWGPGNEKLFF
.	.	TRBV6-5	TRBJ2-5	TGTGCCAGCTCTGCCAGGGCTTTTCAAGAGACCCAGTACTTC	CASSARAFQETQYF
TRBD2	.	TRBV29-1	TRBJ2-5	TGCAGCGTTGTTCCGACTAGCGGGGGTGTTTTGACCCAGTACTTC	CSVVPTSGGVLTQYF
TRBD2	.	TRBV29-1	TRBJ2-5	TGCAGCGTTGAGGGACTAGGGGCGGAGACCCAGTACTTC	CSVEGLGAETQYF
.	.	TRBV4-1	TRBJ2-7	TGCGCCAGCAGCCAAGATAGGGGCAACTCCTACGAGCAGTACTTC	CASSQDRGNSYEQYF
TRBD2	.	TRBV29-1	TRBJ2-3	TGCAGCGTTGAGTTTAGCGGGGGGGCCGAAGATACGCAGTATTTT	CSVEFSGGAEDTQYF
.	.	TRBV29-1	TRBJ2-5	TGCAGCATGGAGGACGTTGGACGACGGTACTTC	CSMEDVGRRYF
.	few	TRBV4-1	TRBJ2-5	TGCGCCAGCAGCCAAGATATGGCACCCCGAGCCCAGTACTTC	CASSQDMAPRAQYF
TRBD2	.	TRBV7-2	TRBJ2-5	TGTGCCAGCAGCTTACTAGCGGGGGTCGACCAAGAGACCCAGTACTTC	CASSLLAGVDQETQYF
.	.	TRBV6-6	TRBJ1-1	TGTGCCAGCAGTGAGGGCGGGCACACTGAAGCTTTCTTT	CASSEGGHTEAFF
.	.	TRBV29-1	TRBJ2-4	TGCAGCGTTTGGGGGCAGGAGGGTTTTCAGTACTTC	CSVWGQEGFQYF
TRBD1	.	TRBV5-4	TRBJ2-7	TGTGCCAGCAGCTGGGGGCAGGGGGCTTACGAGCAGTACTTC	CASSWGQGAYEQYF
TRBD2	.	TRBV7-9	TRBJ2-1	TGTGCCAGCAGCTCCCGACTAGCGGGGGGCAATGAGCAGTTCTTC	CASSSRLAGGNEQFF
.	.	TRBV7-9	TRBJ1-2	TGTGCCAGCAGCCGGGGGTCTAACTATGGCTACACCTTC	CASSRGSNYGYTF
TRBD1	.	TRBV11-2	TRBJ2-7	TGTGCCAGCAGCTTAGGGACAGGTTACGAGCAGTACTTC	CASSLGTGYEQYF
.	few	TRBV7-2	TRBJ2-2	TGTGCCAGCAGCTTAGTTCCCGGGGAGCTGTTTTTT	CASSLVPGELFF
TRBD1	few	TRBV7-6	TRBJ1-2	TGTGCCAGCAGCAGGGGACAGGGGGGAGATGGCTACACCTTC	CASSRGQGGDGYTF
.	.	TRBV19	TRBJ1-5	TGTGCCAGTAGGTGGGACATTTATAGCAATCAGCCCCAGCATTTT	CASRWDIYSNQPQHF
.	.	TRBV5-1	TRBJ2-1	TGCGCCAGCAGCTTGGCCGGGAGTGAGCAGTTCTTC	CASSLAGSEQFF
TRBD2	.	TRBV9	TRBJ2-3	TGTGCCAGCAGCGACCCAACTAGCGGGGGGGCGAAAGATACGCAGTATTTT	CASSDPTSGGAKDTQYF